The source of this TCR beta chain is a study of cytomegalovirus exposure and HLA in healthy donors. Study-level results: Earlier results showed most TCR beta V segments being productive about 87% or about 30% of the time. In a later analysis, productive TCRs from donors in an Asian-associated ancestry cluster reportedly carried fewer N-insertions than the cohort mean. Equally common other TCR beta chains were less clonally expanded than HLA-associated ones, a later analysis found.

The PCR had 60 Vbeta and 13 Jbeta primers. Per the original methods: Around 80 million unique TCR beta chains, some 10 million of them shared, were counted by a later analysis. Sequencing was performed with immunoSEQ multiplex PCR; in TCRdb, only in-frame clones are kept and a portion is missing. V and J calls and clone size are copied from that table; D and trimming were computed from the DNA. The repertoire holds about 150,000 clones, with around 68% as singletons. With respect to this clone: The antigen is undetermined. Other DNA variants within this sample encode the same CDR3.

V lost 1 base, J lost 5 bases, and 12 bases lay in between. The germline CDR1 and CDR2 sequences are LNHDA and SQIVND (reference sequence). The CDR3 extends over 15 amino acids. The chain uses TRBV19 and TRBJ1-5; TRBD1 is a possible D gene (6 bases). This clonotype was obtained from a man aged 30-40 years in good health and CMV-seropositive. Material: PBMCs. The CDR3 sequence: CASSIVGGGDQPQHF. As DNA, the CDR3 is TGTGCCAGTAGTATAGTTGGGGGGGGCGATCAGCCCCAGCATTTT.